This TCR beta chain was sequenced in a study of blood T cells in healthy people across ages. Trimming removed 3 bases from V and 5 bases from J, with 16 bases in between. The CDR3 loop spans 15 amino acids. Germline loops: CDR1 MGHRA, CDR2 YSYEKL. Alongside a J-beta primer mix, a sample-barcoded 5' primer served in a second PCR lasting roughly 6 to 11 cycles. TCRdb used MiXCR to reprocess the 5' RACE reads, holding one entry per CDR3 protein. The table lists roughly 1.9 million distinct CDR3 sequences, roughly 43% of them singletons, with more than 20% in the top ten. The source material was blood. This clonotype was sampled from a human donor in good health. This sequence joins TRBV4-1 and TRBJ1-2; tentatively, D is TRBD1 (6 bases). CDR3 sequence (DNA): TGCGCCAGCAGCCACCCGACAACAGGGTTGTATGGCTACACCTTC. Translation: CASSHPTTGLYGYTF.